Below are 31 T cell receptor beta chains sequenced from a single sample in a study of blood T cell repertoires in COVID-19. Data came from immunoSEQ multiplex PCR; TCRdb stores just in-frame clones and leaves some out. The sample has around 430,000 clones, around 88% seen once. Sequenced sample: peripheral blood. These receptors came from a woman between 45 and 60 years old with COVID-19, enrolled during active disease.

The chain joins TRBV3-1 (or the pseudogene TRBV3-2) to TRBJ1-5; 9 bases are shared with TRBD1. The CDR3 contains 15 residues. Trimming took 5 bases from V and 11 from J; bases not matched to a gene: 13. Per germline, CDR1 LGHDT and CDR2 YNNKEL (reference sequence). CDR3: CASSAGTGHVRAQHF. In nucleotides, the CDR3 is TGTGCCAGCAGCGCCGGGACAGGGCACGTCAGGGCCCAGCATTTT.

The chain links TRBV9 to TRBJ2-1; 7 positions agree with TRBD1. Losses at the gene ends were 0 bases for V and 3 bases for J; bases not matched to a gene: 6. The CDR3 is 16 residues long. Germline assignment: CDR1 SGDLS and CDR2 YYNGEE. CDR3 coding DNA: TGTGCCAGCAGCGTAGGTAACAGGGGATTCTACAATGAGCAGTTCTTC. It encodes CASSVGNRGFYNEQFF.

The chain joins TRBV9 to TRBJ2-3; possibly TRBD2 for D (6 bases). V was cut by 3 bases and J by 6 bases, with 26 bases left in between. This CDR3 comprises 18 residues. The germline CDR1 and CDR2 sequences are SGDLS and YYNGEE. CDR3 loop: CASSARGLPNAPPDTQYF. CDR3 coding DNA: TGTGCCAGCAGCGCGCGGGGACTCCCTAACGCCCCGCCCGATACGCAGTATTTT.

The rearrangement joins TRBV24-1 to TRBJ2-3; TRBD2 aligns across 7 bases. The V gene's germline CDR1 is KGHDR and CDR2 SFDVKD. This CDR3 is 14 amino acids long. V was pared by 5 bases and J by 0 bases, with 1 base of the junction left unmatched. The CDR3, as DNA: TGTGCCACCAGTGGGCGGGGGAGCACAGATACGCAGTATTTT. Protein sequence: CATSGRGSTDTQYF.

The chain uses TRBV10-1 and TRBJ2-7; 12 bases map to TRBD1. This CDR3 is built from 15 residues. Germline assignment: CDR1 WNHNN and CDR2 SYGVQD (reference sequence). The J segment lost 7 bases and the V segment lost 2 bases, leaving 6 bases of the junction unmatched. CDR3 region: CASSEGLGQGAEQYF. The CDR3 nucleotides read TGCGCCAGCAGTGAGGGACTGGGACAGGGGGCAGAGCAGTACTTC.

This clone was seen more than once but under ten times. The chain couples TRBV7-9 to TRBJ1-2; the D is unclear. V dropped 2 bases and J dropped 2 bases, with 9 bases sitting between them. The CDR3 consists of 14 residues. Looked up from germline, CDR1 is SEHNR and CDR2 is FQNEAQ (reference sequence). Here the CDR3 reads CASSLYAGNYGYTF. The CDR3 nucleotides read TGTGCCAGCAGCTTATATGCGGGGAACTATGGCTACACCTTC.

The chain combines TRBV5-4 with TRBJ1-1; 8 positions match TRBD1. V gave up 4 bases and J gave up 1 base; unmatched junction bases: 6. Germline V gene sequence: CDR1 SGHNT, CDR2 YYREEE (reference sequence). CDR3 length: 15 residues. The chain's CDR3 is CASSRPQGANTEAFF. The CDR3 DNA follows: TGTGCCAGCAGCCGACCCCAGGGGGCGAACACTGAAGCTTTCTTT.

This clone was recorded a few times. This chain links TRBV5-4 with TRBJ1-2; TRBD1 is a possible D gene (5 bases). The CDR3 covers 14 residues. The ends were cut back, 4 bases at V and 6 bases at J, with 16 bases in the middle. In germline, CDR1 is SGHNT, CDR2 YYREEE (reference sequence). CDR3 region: CASSIGTLPHGYTF. The DNA for the CDR3 is TGTGCCAGCAGCATTGGGACTCTTCCCCATGGCTACACCTTC.

This clone was found once. This sequence joins TRBV5-8 and TRBJ2-3; the D gene is possibly TRBD1 (5 bases). Trimming took 0 bases from V and 0 from J, leaving 11 bases between them. This CDR3 has 16 residues. CDR1 and CDR2 from the germline V gene are SGHTS and YDEGEE. Here the CDR3 reads CASSLEGVTSTDTQYF. CDR3 nucleotides: TGTGCCAGCAGCTTGGAAGGGGTTACTAGCACAGATACGCAGTATTTT.

The V and J genes are TRBV5-6 and TRBJ2-1; D unclear. CDR1 and CDR2 (germline): SGHDT, YYEEEE. The CDR3 has 15 residues. V lost 5 bases and J lost 5, with 17 bases in between. The CDR3 DNA is TGTGCCAGCAGACACCTCAGGCAGCCCGACAATGAGCAGTTCTTC. It translates to CASRHLRQPDNEQFF.

The rearrangement joins TRBV6-5 to TRBJ2-7; tentative D call: TRBD2 (6 bases). The CDR3 runs to 12 residues. V lost 6 bases and J lost 3, with 9 bases in between. Germline V gene sequence: CDR1 MNHEY, CDR2 SVGAGI. The DNA of the CDR3 is TGTGCCAGCAGCGATAGCGGCTACGAGCAGTACTTC. It yields the protein CASSDSGYEQYF.

This clone was counted a single time. The chain joins TRBV6-2 or TRBV6-3 to TRBJ1-5; 7 nucleotides match TRBD1. The junction had 8 bases not matched to a gene; V was cut back by 0 bases and J by 6 bases. CDR1 MNHEY and CDR2 SVGEGT come from the germline V gene. The CDR3 contains 16 residues. Here the CDR3 DNA reads TGTGCCAGCAGTTACTCTCGAAACAGGGGCGGTCAGCCCCAGCATTTT. It is translated as CASSYSRNRGGQPQHF.

The chain links TRBV10-3 to TRBJ1-5; D uncertain. This CDR3 region has 18 residues. Germline V gives CDR1 ENHRY, CDR2 SYGVKD. The V gene lost 0 bases and the J gene lost 1 base, with 16 bases spanning the gap. CDR3 sequence (DNA): TGTGCCATCAGTGAGTCGAGAGGTGTGCTGTTAAGCAATCAGCCCCAGCATTTT. The encoded protein is CAISESRGVLLSNQPQHF.

The rearrangement links TRBV6-5 to TRBJ1-6; 10 nucleotides line up with TRBD1. The CDR3 is 13 residues long. Germline CDR1 is MNHEY and CDR2 is SVGAGI. The V and J ends lost 6 bases and 9 bases, in that order; junction bases with no gene match: 2. Written as DNA, the CDR3 is TGTGCCAGCAGAAGGGACAGGGGTTCACCCCTCCACTTT. Its translation: CASRRDRGSPLHF.

V and J are TRBV3-1 (or the pseudogene TRBV3-2) and TRBJ2-5, with a tentative D call TRBD2 (5 bases). CDR1 is LGHDT and CDR2 is YNNKEL in the germline V gene (reference sequence). This CDR3 contains 13 residues. V was trimmed by 7 bases and J by 5 bases, leaving 14 bases between them. The CDR3 DNA reads TGTGCCAGCACCAGAGGGCCTTCCGAGACCCAGTACTTC. Amino acids: CASTRGPSETQYF.

The chain combines TRBV12-5 with TRBJ1-1; 11 nucleotides align to TRBD1. Germline CDR1 and CDR2: LGHNT and FRNRAP. The CDR3 is 14 residues long. J gave up 9 bases and V 1 base, and 4 bases lay outside the gene matches. This CDR3 is CASGLAGQGAKAFF. The CDR3 DNA reads TGTGCTAGTGGTTTGGCCGGACAGGGGGCGAAAGCTTTCTTT.

The chain has TRBV27 and TRBJ1-2, with a weak D call TRBD1 (5 bases). Germline-derived CDR1 and CDR2 are MNHEY and SMNVEV (reference sequence). V lost 8 bases, J lost 6 bases, and 10 bases lay in between. This CDR3 region has 11 residues. CDR3 residues: CASWGGDGYTF. Here the CDR3 DNA reads TGTGCCAGCTGGGGCGGCGATGGCTACACCTTC.

V and J are TRBV18 and TRBJ1-4, with 7 bases identical to TRBD1. The CDR3 is 19 residues long. Germline assignment: CDR1 KGHSH and CDR2 LQKENI. Trimming cost V 3 bases and J 0 bases; bases outside gene matches: 13. In DNA, the CDR3 is TGTGCCAGCTCACCGAGCACAGGGGACAGTTTTGCAACTAATGAAAAACTGTTTTTT. Its protein is CASSPSTGDSFATNEKLFF.

The chain combines TRBV27 with TRBJ2-4; 10 bases map to TRBD1. CDR1 is MNHEY, CDR2 SMNVEV, per germline (reference sequence). This CDR3 region has 17 residues. V dropped 6 bases and J dropped 5; count of bases not matched to a gene: 13. In DNA form, the CDR3 reads TGTGCCAGCAGCCCCACGAATGCTGGGACAGGGGAAAACATTCAGTACTTC. It yields the protein CASSPTNAGTGENIQYF.

The chain has TRBV12-5 and TRBJ1-2, with unresolved D. CDR1 LGHNT and CDR2 FRNRAP come from the germline V gene. V was cut by 2 bases and J by 6 bases, with 7 bases left in between. CDR3 length: 12 residues. The CDR3 sequence is CASGLISNGYTF. The DNA for the CDR3 is TGTGCTAGTGGTTTGATCTCTAATGGCTACACCTTC.

The rearrangement links TRBV5-1 to TRBJ1-4; the D gene is possibly TRBD1 (5 bases). The CDR3 has 14 residues. V lost 4 bases to trimming and J lost 8 bases, with 15 bases between them. Germline V gives CDR1 SGHRS, CDR2 YFSETQ. CDR3 DNA sequence: TGCGCCAGCAGCCCGGGGGTCACCGTCGAAAAACTGTTTTTT. Its protein product is CASSPGVTVEKLFF.

In the case of this clone: This sample also contains other DNA sequences that code for the same CDR3. The chain joins TRBV7-6 to TRBJ2-7, with D perhaps matching TRBD1 (6 bases). Germline-derived CDR1 and CDR2 are SGHVS and FNYEAQ. CDR3 size: 11 residues. With 5 bases removed from V and 7 bases from J, the gap between germline ends came to 9 bases. CDR3 sequence (DNA): TGTGCCAGCAGCCTGCAGGGGGAGCAGTACTTC. This codes for CASSLQGEQYF.

The chain recombines TRBV27 with TRBJ2-7; a weak D match, TRBD1 (6 bases). The CDR3 runs 15 residues. Between the trimmed V and J ends, which lost 2 bases and 3 bases, there was a span of 14 bases. Per the germline V gene, CDR1 is MNHEY and CDR2 is SMNVEV (reference sequence). This CDR3 reads CASSLQTDSRYEQYF. The CDR3 DNA is TGTGCCAGCAGTTTACAAACGGACAGCCGCTACGAGCAGTACTTC.

To note about this clone: An end of the junction differs from the germline gene, which may be a read error. The V and J genes are TRBV16 and TRBJ1-1; D is uncertain. This CDR3 contains 16 residues. Germline V lookup: CDR1 KGHSY, CDR2 FQNENV. The CDR3 coding sequence is TGTGCCAGCAGTCCAGAGGCCGGAGGGTGGAACTCTGAAGCTTTCTTT. It specifies CASSPEAGGWNSEAFF. The complete variable domain, with remaining parts taken from reference TRBV16 and TRBJ1-1, reads GEEVAQTPKHLVRGEGQKAKLYCAPIKGHSYVFWYQQVLKNEFKFLISFQNENVFDETGMPKERFSAKCLPNSPCSLEIQATKLEDSAVYFCASSPEAGGWNSEAFFGQGTRLTVV.

The rearrangement uses TRBV19 and TRBJ2-4; 16 bases align to TRBD2. This CDR3 region has 20 residues. CDR1 and CDR2 from the germline V gene are LNHDA and SQIVND (reference sequence). With V trimmed by 3 bases and J by 1 base, 9 bases remained unmatched. CDR3 nucleotides: TGTGCCAGTAGTATTTTGGGCCCGGGACTAGCGGGGGGGGCCAAAAACATTCAGTACTTC. Translating it yields CASSILGPGLAGGAKNIQYF. Looking up the rest from reference TRBV19 and TRBJ2-4 gives the full variable domain: DGGITQSPKYLFRKEGQNVTLSCEQNLNHDAMYWYRQDPGQGLRLIYYSQIVNDFQKGDIAEGYSVSREKKESFPLTVTSAQKNPTAFYLCASSILGPGLAGGAKNIQYFGAGTRLSVL.

Points on this clone: Other DNA variants within this sample encode the same CDR3. V usage is TRBV30 and J usage is TRBJ1-5; D remains ambiguous. This CDR3 contains 14 residues. Germline CDR1 is GTSNPN and CDR2 is SVGIG (reference sequence). V was pared by 4 bases and J by 1 base, with 11 bases between. CDR3 bases: TGTGCCTGGAACTCGGGTGGGAGCAATCAGCCCCAGCATTTT. It yields the protein CAWNSGGSNQPQHF.

The chain employs TRBV27 and TRBJ2-7, with D perhaps matching TRBD1 (6 bases). Per the germline V gene, CDR1 is MNHEY and CDR2 is SMNVEV (reference sequence). CDR3 size: 13 residues. The V and J ends lost 5 bases and 2 bases respectively, with 10 bases between them. Here the CDR3 DNA reads TGTGCCAGCAGTGGGCAGGGGACCTACGAGCAGTACTTC. It is translated as CASSGQGTYEQYF.

The sample holds a few counts of this clone. The chain is built from TRBV29-1 and TRBJ1-1, with 8 bases identical to TRBD1. The CDR3 contains 13 residues. Germline V gene lookup returns CDR1 SQVTM and CDR2 ANQGSEA. V lost 6 bases and J lost 1; bases outside the gene matches: 4. The CDR3, as DNA: TGCAGCGTCAACAGGGGGGGGAACACTGAAGCTTTCTTT. Translation gives CSVNRGGNTEAFF.

The V and J genes are TRBV5-6 and TRBJ1-1; D unclear. The V end was cut by 2 bases, the J end by 5 bases, with 13 bases between. The germline V gene encodes CDR1 SGHDT and CDR2 YYEEEE. The CDR3 is made up of 14 amino acids. The CDR3 nucleotides read TGTGCCAGCAGCTTCAACGCGGGTGGGACTGAAGCTTTCTTT. Residues: CASSFNAGGTEAFF. Full variable domain (missing parts from reference TRBV5-6 and TRBJ1-1): DAGVTQSPTHLIKTRGQQVTLRCSPKSGHDTVSWYQQALGQGPQFIFQYYEEEERQRGNFPDRFSGHQFPNYSSELNVNALLLGDSALYLCASSFNAGGTEAFFGQGTRLTVV.

The chain employs TRBV6-5 and TRBJ1-2; 7 bases are shared with TRBD1. V was pared by 6 bases and J by 6 bases, with 13 bases of the junction left unmatched. Germline V gene lookup returns CDR1 MNHEY and CDR2 SVGAGI. This CDR3 is built from 15 residues. The CDR3 region is CASSSSRGTVHGYTF. DNA for the CDR3: TGTGCCAGCAGCTCGAGCCGCGGGACAGTCCATGGCTACACCTTC.

The chain carries TRBV7-9 and TRBJ2-7; TRBD1 matches 9 bases. The germline CDR1 and CDR2 sequences are SEHNR and FQNEAQ (reference sequence). The CDR3 is 15 amino acids. V was clipped by 5 bases and J by 1 base; unmatched bases: 6. As DNA, the CDR3 is TGTGCCAGCAGCCCCTCGGGACAGGGTTCCTACGAGCAGTACTTC. Amino acids: CASSPSGQGSYEQYF.